This entry lists 9 T cell receptor beta chains sequenced from one sample in a study of cytomegalovirus exposure and HLA in healthy donors. A multiplex PCR was run with 60 Vbeta primers and 13 Jbeta primers. Clones were sequenced by immunoSEQ multiplex PCR, and TCRdb holds only the in-frame ones, with some missing. The sample has around 140,000 clones; the top ten hold 1.5% to 2%. Sequenced input: PBMCs. These receptors were taken from a woman in her forties or fifties in good health and CMV-seronegative.

The J gene is TRBJ2-1, the V gene TRBV7-6; 7 bases are shared with TRBD1. V was pared by 4 bases and J by 1 base, with 1 base of the junction left unmatched. The CDR3 totals 14 residues. Germline CDR1 reads SGHVS; CDR2 reads FNYEAQ. In DNA, the CDR3 is TGTGCCAGCAGCTCGGGACAGTCCTACAATGAGCAGTTCTTC. The encoded protein is CASSSGQSYNEQFF.

V gene TRBV6-5 combines with J gene TRBJ1-2; the D gene is possibly TRBD1 (5 bases). V shed 2 bases and J shed 6 bases, with 16 bases lying between them. This CDR3 has 15 residues. Germline CDR1 is MNHEY and CDR2 is SVGAGI. CDR3 coding DNA: TGTGCCAGCAGTTACGGTTGGGGGGTAAGGGATGGCTACACCTTC. Residues: CASSYGWGVRDGYTF.

This chain uses TRBV19 with TRBJ1-1, with 8 bases identical to TRBD1. J gave up 4 bases and V 3 bases, and 13 bases lay outside the gene matches. Looked up from germline, CDR1 is LNHDA and CDR2 is SQIVND (reference sequence). The CDR3 covers 17 residues. The CDR3 nucleotides are TGTGCCAGTAGTATTACCTCCCAACAGGGGGTGGTCACTGAAGCTTTCTTT. Its translation: CASSITSQQGVVTEAFF.

The gene calls are TRBV6-5 and TRBJ1-3; D gene uncertain. Germline assignment: CDR1 MNHEY and CDR2 SVGAGI. V gave up 7 bases and J gave up 4 bases, with 8 bases separating them. The CDR3 totals 12 residues. The CDR3 loop reads CASTPQGNTIYF. The CDR3 nucleotides are TGTGCCAGCACGCCACAGGGAAACACCATATATTTT.

The chain employs TRBV7-3 and TRBJ2-2; 14 bases fit TRBD2. This CDR3 comprises 18 residues. CDR1 and CDR2 from the germline V gene are SGHTA and FQGTGA. The J segment lost 7 bases and the V segment lost 6 bases, leaving 13 bases of the junction unmatched. The CDR3: CASRPGTSGRKRSGELFF. The DNA for the CDR3 is TGTGCCAGCAGGCCCGGGACTAGCGGGAGAAAGAGGAGCGGGGAGCTGTTTTTT.

The gene calls are TRBV13 and TRBJ2-1; 8 positions agree with TRBD1. The CDR3 is 13 residues long. Germline V CDR1 and CDR2: PRHDT, FYEKMQ (reference sequence). The trim removed 2 bases at V and 9 bases at J, leaving 3 bases unmatched. The CDR3 loop reads CASSLTGGSEQFF. The CDR3 DNA reads as TGTGCCAGCAGCTTAACAGGGGGGTCTGAGCAGTTCTTC.

This chain joins TRBV28 and TRBJ1-2; D perhaps matches TRBD1 (5 bases). Germline assignment: CDR1 MDHEN and CDR2 SYDVKM. The germline V and J ends were trimmed by 5 bases and 4 bases, with 17 bases remaining between them. The CDR3 runs to 15 residues. CDR3: CASSLWGQGSYGYTF. The CDR3 region has the DNA TGTGCCAGCAGTCTTTGGGGCCAGGGAAGCTATGGCTACACCTTC.

The CDR3 here is CATYKGLVAYEQYF. The CDR3 bases are TGTGCCACCTACAAGGGACTGGTCGCCTACGAGCAGTACTTC. The V gene is TRBV6-7, the J gene TRBJ2-7; a possible D gene is TRBD2 (6 bases). TRBV6-7 is known as an ORF, though its function is uncertain. The ends were cut back, 10 bases at V and 2 bases at J, with 18 bases in the middle. The CDR3 consists of 14 residues.

This chain joins TRBV7-2 and TRBJ2-2; no clear D. Per germline, CDR1 SGHTA and CDR2 FQGNSA. The CDR3 extends over 12 amino acids. V lost 3 bases and J 6 bases, leaving 5 bases between the germline ends. CDR3 nucleotides: TGTGCCAGCAGCTTCTTGTCCGGGGAGCTGTTTTTT. It translates to CASSFLSGELFF.